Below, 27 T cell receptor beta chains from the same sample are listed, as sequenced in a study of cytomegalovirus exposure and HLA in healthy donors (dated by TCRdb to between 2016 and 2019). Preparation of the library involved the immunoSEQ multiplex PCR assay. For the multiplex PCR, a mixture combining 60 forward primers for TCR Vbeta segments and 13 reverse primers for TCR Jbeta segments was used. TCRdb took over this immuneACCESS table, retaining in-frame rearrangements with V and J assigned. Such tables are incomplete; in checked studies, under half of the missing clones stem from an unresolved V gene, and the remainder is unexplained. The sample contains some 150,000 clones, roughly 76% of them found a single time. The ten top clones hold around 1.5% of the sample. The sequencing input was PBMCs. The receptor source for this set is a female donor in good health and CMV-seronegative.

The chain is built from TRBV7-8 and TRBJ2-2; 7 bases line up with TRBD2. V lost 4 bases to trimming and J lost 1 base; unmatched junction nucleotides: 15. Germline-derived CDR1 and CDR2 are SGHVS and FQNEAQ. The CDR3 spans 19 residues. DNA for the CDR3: TGTGCCAGCAGCTCTACTCGTTCTGGCGGGAGTAGGAACACCGGGGAGCTGTTTTTT. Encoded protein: CASSSTRSGGSRNTGELFF.

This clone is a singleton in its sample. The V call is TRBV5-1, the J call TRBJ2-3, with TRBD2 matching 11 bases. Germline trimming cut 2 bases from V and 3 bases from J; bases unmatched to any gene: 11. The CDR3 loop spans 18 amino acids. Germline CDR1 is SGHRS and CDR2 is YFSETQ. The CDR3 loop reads CASSFTSGRMLRTDTQYF. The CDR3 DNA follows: TGCGCCAGCAGCTTTACTAGCGGGAGAATGCTTAGGACAGATACGCAGTATTTT.

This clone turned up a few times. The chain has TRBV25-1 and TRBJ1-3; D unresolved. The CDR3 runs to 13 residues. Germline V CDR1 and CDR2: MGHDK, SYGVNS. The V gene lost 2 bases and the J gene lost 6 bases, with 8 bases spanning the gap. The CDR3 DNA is TGTGCCAGCAGTGAAAGAGGACTAAACACCATATATTTT. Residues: CASSERGLNTIYF.

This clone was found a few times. CDR3 bases: TGTGCCAGCAGTTACTCCGGGGGGGGCGATAGCTATGGCTACACCTTC. Translation gives CASSYSGGGDSYGYTF. The genes are TRBV6-5 and TRBJ1-2, with D possibly TRBD1 on 6 matching bases. The V end was cut by 0 bases, the J end by 4 bases, with 15 bases between. The germline gives CDR1 MNHEY, CDR2 SVGAGI. The CDR3 has 16 residues.

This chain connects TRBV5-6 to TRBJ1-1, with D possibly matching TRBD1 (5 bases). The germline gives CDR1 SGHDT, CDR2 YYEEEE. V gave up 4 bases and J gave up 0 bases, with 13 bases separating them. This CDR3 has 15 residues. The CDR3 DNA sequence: TGTGCCAGCAGCCTGGGACTCCGCATGAACACTGAAGCTTTCTTT. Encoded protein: CASSLGLRMNTEAFF.

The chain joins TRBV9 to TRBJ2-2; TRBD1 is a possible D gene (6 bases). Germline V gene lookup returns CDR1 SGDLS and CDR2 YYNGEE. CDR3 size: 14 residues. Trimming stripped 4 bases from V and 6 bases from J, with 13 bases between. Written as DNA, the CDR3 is TGTGCCAGCAGCTTCAAACAGGGATCCGGGGAGCTGTTTTTT. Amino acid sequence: CASSFKQGSGELFF.

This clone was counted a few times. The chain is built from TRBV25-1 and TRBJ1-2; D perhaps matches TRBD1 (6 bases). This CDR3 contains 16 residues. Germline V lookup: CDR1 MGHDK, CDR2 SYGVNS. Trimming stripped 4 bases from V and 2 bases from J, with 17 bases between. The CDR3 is CASSGVGTSTNYGYTF. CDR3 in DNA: TGTGCCAGCAGTGGGGTTGGGACATCTACCAACTATGGCTACACCTTC.

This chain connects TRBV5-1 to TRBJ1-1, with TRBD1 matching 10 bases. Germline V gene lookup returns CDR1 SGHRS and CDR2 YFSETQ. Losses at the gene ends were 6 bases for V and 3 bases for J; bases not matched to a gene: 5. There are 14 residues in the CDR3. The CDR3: CASTLGTGDTEAFF. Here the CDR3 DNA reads TGCGCCAGCACCCTCGGGACAGGGGACACTGAAGCTTTCTTT.

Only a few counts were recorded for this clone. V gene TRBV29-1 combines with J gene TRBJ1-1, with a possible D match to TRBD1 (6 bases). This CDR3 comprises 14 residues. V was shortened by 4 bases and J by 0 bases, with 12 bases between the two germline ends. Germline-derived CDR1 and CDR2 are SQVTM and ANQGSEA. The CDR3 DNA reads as TGCAGCGTTGGCAGGGACACAGTGAACACTGAAGCTTTCTTT. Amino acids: CSVGRDTVNTEAFF.

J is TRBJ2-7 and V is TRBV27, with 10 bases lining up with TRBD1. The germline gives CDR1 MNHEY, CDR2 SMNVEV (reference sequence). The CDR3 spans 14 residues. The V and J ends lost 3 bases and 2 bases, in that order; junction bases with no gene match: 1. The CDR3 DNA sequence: TGTGCCAGCAGTTTTGACAGGGGGCCCTACGAGCAGTACTTC. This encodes CASSFDRGPYEQYF.

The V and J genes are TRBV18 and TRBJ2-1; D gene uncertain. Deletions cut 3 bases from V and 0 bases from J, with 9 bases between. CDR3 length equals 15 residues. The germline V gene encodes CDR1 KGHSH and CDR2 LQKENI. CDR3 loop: CASSPAASSYNEQFF. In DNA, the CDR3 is TGTGCCAGCTCACCGGCAGCTAGCTCCTACAATGAGCAGTTCTTC.

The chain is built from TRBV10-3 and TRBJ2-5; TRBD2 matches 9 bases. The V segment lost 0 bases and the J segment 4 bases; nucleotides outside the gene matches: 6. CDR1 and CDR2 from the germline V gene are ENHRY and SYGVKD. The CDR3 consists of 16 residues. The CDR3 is CAISESISGGRETQYF. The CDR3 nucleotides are TGTGCCATCAGTGAGTCAATTAGCGGGGGACGAGAGACCCAGTACTTC.

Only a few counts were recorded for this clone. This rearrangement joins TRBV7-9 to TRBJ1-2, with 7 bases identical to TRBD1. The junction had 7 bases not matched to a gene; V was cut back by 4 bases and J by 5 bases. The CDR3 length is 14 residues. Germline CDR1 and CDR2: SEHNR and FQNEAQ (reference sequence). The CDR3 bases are TGTGCCAGCAGCTCCACCGGGACAGATTATGGCTACACCTTC. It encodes CASSSTGTDYGYTF.

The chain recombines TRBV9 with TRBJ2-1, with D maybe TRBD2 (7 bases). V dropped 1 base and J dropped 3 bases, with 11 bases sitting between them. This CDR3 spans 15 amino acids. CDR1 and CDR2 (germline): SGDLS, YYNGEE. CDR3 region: CASSVRGGVYNEQFF. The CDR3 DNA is TGTGCCAGCAGCGTAAGGGGGGGCGTCTACAATGAGCAGTTCTTC.

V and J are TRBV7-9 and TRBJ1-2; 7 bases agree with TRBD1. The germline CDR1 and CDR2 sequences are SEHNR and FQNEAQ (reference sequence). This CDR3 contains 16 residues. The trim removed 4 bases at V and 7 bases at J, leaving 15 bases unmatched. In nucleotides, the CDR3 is TGTGCCAGCAGCTCCCAAGGAGGGGGCGATTTTGCTGGCTACACCTTC. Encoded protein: CASSSQGGGDFAGYTF. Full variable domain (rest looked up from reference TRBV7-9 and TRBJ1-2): DTGVSQNPRHKITKRGQNVTFRCDPISEHNRLYWYRQTLGQGPEFLTYFQNEAQLEKSRLLSDRFSAERPKGSFSTLEIQRTEQGDSAMYLCASSSQGGGDFAGYTFGSGTRLTVV.

CDR3 region: CASSRTLTGHEQFF. The DNA of the CDR3 is TGTGCCAGCAGCCGAACCCTGACAGGGCATGAGCAGTTCTTC. The gene calls are TRBV7-2 and TRBJ2-1; 7 bases are shared with TRBD1. The CDR3 length is 14 residues. The J segment lost 8 bases and the V segment lost 5 bases, leaving 9 bases of the junction unmatched. Germline loops: CDR1 SGHTA, CDR2 FQGNSA.

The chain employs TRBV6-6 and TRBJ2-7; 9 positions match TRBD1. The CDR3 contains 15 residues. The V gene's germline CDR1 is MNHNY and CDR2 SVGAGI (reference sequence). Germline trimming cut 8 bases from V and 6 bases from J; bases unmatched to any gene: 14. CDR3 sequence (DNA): TGTGCCAGCCAAACCCCCGGGACAGGGCAAGGCGAGCAGTACTTC. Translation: CASQTPGTGQGEQYF.

CDR3 bases: TGTGCCAGCAGCCCGGACAGGGGGCCCGTGGGCACTGAAGCTTTCTTT. Encoded protein: CASSPDRGPVGTEAFF. This chain joins TRBV28 and TRBJ1-1, with 11 bases lining up with TRBD1. This CDR3 is built from 16 residues. Germline V gene lookup returns CDR1 MDHEN and CDR2 SYDVKM. J was trimmed by 4 bases and V by 6 bases; bases with no gene match: 10.

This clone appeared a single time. The CDR3 DNA is TGTGCCAGCAGCCAAACAGGCGCCCCGGAAGGCTACACCTTC. It translates to CASSQTGAPEGYTF. The chain couples TRBV14 to TRBJ1-2; a possible D gene is TRBD1 (5 bases). Germline V CDR1 and CDR2: SGHDN, FVKESK. The V and J ends lost 2 bases and 8 bases respectively, with 15 bases between them. CDR3 length equals 14 residues.

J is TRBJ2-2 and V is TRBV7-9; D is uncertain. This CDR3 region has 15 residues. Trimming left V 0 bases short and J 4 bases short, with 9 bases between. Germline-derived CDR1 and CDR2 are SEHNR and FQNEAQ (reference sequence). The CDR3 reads CASSLALSGTGELFF. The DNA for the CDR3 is TGTGCCAGCAGCTTAGCCCTGAGTGGCACCGGGGAGCTGTTTTTT.

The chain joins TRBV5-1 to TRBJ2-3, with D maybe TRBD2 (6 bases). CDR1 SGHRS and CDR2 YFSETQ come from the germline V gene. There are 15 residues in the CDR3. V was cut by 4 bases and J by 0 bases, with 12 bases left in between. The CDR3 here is CASSAGLLSTDTQYF. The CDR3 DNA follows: TGCGCCAGCAGCGCGGGACTTCTCAGCACAGATACGCAGTATTTT.

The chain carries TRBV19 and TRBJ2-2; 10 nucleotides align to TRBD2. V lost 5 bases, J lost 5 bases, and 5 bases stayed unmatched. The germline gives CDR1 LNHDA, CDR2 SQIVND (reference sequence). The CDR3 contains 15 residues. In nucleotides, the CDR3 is TGTGCCAGTAGTGTGGTAGCGGGAGGTACCGGGGAGCTGTTTTTT. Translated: CASSVVAGGTGELFF.

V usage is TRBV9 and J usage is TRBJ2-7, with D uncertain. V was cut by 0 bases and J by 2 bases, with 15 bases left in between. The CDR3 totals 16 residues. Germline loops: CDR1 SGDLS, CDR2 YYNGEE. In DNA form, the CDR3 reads TGTGCCAGCAGCGTAGTCCCCGGAGAACCCCCCTACGAGCAGTACTTC. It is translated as CASSVVPGEPPYEQYF.

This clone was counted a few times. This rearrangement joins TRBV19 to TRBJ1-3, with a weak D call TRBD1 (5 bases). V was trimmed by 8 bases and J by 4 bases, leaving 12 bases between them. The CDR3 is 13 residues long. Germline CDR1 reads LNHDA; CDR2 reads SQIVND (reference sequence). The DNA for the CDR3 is TGTGCCAGTCCAGGGTTATCAGGAAACACCATATATTTT. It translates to CASPGLSGNTIYF.

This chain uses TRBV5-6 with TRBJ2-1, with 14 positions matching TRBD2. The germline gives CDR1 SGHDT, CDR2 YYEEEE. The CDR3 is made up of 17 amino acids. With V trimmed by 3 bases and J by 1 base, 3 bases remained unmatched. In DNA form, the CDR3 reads TGTGCCAGCAGCTCGACTAGCGGGAGGGCATCCTACAATGAGCAGTTCTTC. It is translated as CASSSTSGRASYNEQFF.

CDR3 nucleotide sequence: TGTGCCAGCAGTCCCCAGGGGGTCACAGATACGCAGTATTTT. It is translated as CASSPQGVTDTQYF. This chain joins TRBV28 and TRBJ2-3; TRBD1 agrees at 7 bases. This CDR3 has 14 residues. Per germline, CDR1 MDHEN and CDR2 SYDVKM. The trim removed 5 bases at V and 2 bases at J, leaving 4 bases unmatched.

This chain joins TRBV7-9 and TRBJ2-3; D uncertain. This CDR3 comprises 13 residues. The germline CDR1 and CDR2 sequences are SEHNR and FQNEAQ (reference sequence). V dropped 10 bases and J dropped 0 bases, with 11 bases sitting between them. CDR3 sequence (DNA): TGTGCCATCCAATTGGCCAGCACAGATACGCAGTATTTT. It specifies CAIQLASTDTQYF.